This T cell receptor (beta chain) comes out of a study of T cell repertoires in cytomegalovirus infection. Findings and caveats of the study: In two of eight donors, the top clonotype was HLA-C-restricted CMV-specific. CMV carriers having the relevant HLA were flagged by cumulative public TCR beta family frequency.

The CDR3 is made up of 13 amino acids. Losses at the gene ends were 9 bases for V and 6 bases for J; bases not matched to a gene: 9. From the reads, TCRdb called clonotypes with MiXCR, one entry per CDR3 protein. The sample contains about 300,000 distinct CDR3 sequences, roughly 9.3% of which appear only once. With respect to this clonotype: Its target is not known.

Sequencing was performed on PBMCs. The rearrangement joins TRBV5-3 to TRBJ2-3; TRBD1 aligns across 8 bases. TRBV5-3 is identified as an open reading frame with a role that is uncertain. The clonotype comes from a human donor in good health (CMV status not recorded). Some clones in this sample may be carry-over from other donors' samples. CDR3 nucleotide sequence: TGTGCCACCAGACAGGGGAGTGTGGATACGCAGTATTTT. Residues: CATRQGSVDTQYF.